The sequence of this T cell receptor (beta chain) was determined in a study of CD8 T cells in Susac syndrome (dated by TCRdb to the late 2010s). About the study as a whole: Among the Susac syndrome patients who were sequenced, clinically active disease was present in about six and clinical remission was observed in eight. At blood withdrawal, Susac syndrome patients were either therapy-naive, taking corticosteroids (in some cases with IVIg as well), or taking IVIg alone. Repertoire sequencing was used to test whether CD8+ T cell activation and differentiation in Susac syndrome was antigen driven. Broad study findings and their caveats: The study acknowledged that relatively few individuals were included in the TCR sequencing and HLA analysis. In the CD4+ T cell repertoire of Susac syndrome patients, clonal expansion was not detected.

Trimming removed 0 bases from V and 9 bases from J, leaving 9 bases between the germline ends. Per the germline V gene, SGHDT is the CDR1 and YYEEEE is the CDR2. The CDR3, from cysteine to phenylalanine, totals 12 residues. Of all the DNA, just the CDR3 is kept, 36 bases in frame from base 1. Peripheral blood CD8+ and CD4+ T cells from healthy donors, Susac syndrome patients and multiple sclerosis patients were profiled using high-throughput TCR beta sequencing. The Susac syndrome patients fulfilled recently defined diagnostic criteria for definite or probable disease. Bulk CD8+ and CD4+ T cells were purified magnetically by negative isolation, whereas CD8+ TEMRA cells were enriched by FACS. Blood was collected in EDTA tubes and processed within 24 hours, with PBMCs isolated through density gradient centrifugation. PBMCs intended for TCR sequencing were cryopreserved in liquid nitrogen and were subsequently thawed in a 37 degrees C water bath. Purity of sorted or isolated CD4+, CD8+ and CD8+ TEMRA cells was at least 90%.

RNA was extracted using the RNeasy kit, and about 0.45 to 1 ug of the RNA was reverse transcribed with random hexamers. TCR beta CDR3 regions were amplified with the immunoSEQ multiplex PCR assay covering 54 Vbeta and 13 Jbeta segments. To correct PCR amplification bias, a synthetic template baseline was used for both primer optimization and computational correction. Turning to the authors' computational methods: Reads were annotated to V, D and J genes per IMGT and analyzed with immunoSEQ Analyzer, keeping only productive sequences. Clonality was calculated as one minus the Shannon entropy normalized by log2 of the number of productive unique sequences. Public and private clones were assessed among the 100 most prevalent clones of each patient and control. Clones were defined as Susac-specific when absent from the healthy and MS cohorts, from about 1,100 published viral clones and from other ImmuneACCESS disease sequences. TCRdb handled the public reads itself, with Q25 trimming in fastp and clone calling in MiXCR, and kept productive beta chains. Rows are combined by CDR3 protein, so each entry shows the most common genes and DNA. Here the V and J calls rest on TCRdb's processing, not on the authors' analysis. The sample contains approximately 160,000 distinct CDR3 sequences, 90% to 97% of them found a single time. The top ten constitute about 0.12% of the sample.

As concerns this clonotype: No antigen is known for it. Base qualities were left out, and no much larger clone turns up one base away.

This sequence uses TRBV5-6 and TRBJ1-2; the D gene remains uncertain. Sequencing was carried out using CD4+ T cells from PBMCs. The origin of this receptor is a human donor with Susac syndrome. The nucleotide sequence is TGTGCCAGCAGCTTGGCACATAGCAGCTACACCTTC. Translated, it gives CASSLAHSSYTF.